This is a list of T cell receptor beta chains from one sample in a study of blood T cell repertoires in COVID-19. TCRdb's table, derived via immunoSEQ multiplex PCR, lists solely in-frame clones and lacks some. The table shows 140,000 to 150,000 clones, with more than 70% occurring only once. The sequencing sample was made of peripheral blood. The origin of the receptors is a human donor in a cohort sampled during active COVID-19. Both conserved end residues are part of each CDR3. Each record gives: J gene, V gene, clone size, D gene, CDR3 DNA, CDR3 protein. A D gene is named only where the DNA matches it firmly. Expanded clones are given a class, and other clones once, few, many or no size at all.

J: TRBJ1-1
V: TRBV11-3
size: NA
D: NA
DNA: TGTGCCAGCAGCTTATCGGTGGGGAGTGAAGCTTTCTTT
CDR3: CASSLSVGSEAFF

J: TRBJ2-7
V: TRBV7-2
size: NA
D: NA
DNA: TGTGCCAGCAGCTTAGAAGGTGGCAGGGTCTCCTACGAGCAGTACTTC
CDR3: CASSLEGGRVSYEQYF

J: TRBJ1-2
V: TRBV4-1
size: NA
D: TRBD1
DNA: TGCGCCAGCAGCCAAGAAAGAGGAGACAGGGGTTATGGCTACACCTTC
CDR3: CASSQERGDRGYGYTF

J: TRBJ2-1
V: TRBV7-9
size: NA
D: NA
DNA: TGTGCCAGCAGCGCCGATTTTGGCAGACCGGCGGGGAATGAGCAGTTCTTC
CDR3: CASSADFGRPAGNEQFF

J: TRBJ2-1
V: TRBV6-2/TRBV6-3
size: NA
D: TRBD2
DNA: TGTGCCAGCAGTTACGGGTCGCGGGGGGACTACAATGAGCAGTTCTTC
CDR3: CASSYGSRGDYNEQFF

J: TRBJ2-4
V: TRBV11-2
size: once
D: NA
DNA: TGTGCCAGCAGCTTACAGGTAATCAAAAACATTCAGTACTTC
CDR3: CASSLQVIKNIQYF

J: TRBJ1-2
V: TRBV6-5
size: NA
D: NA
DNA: TGTGCCAGCAGTAGTAGGGAGGTTTATGGCTACACCTTC
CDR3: CASSSREVYGYTF

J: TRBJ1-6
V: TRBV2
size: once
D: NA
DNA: TGTGCCAGCTCCAGACAGCCAAGTGTGGGTTCACCCCTCCACTTT
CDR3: CASSRQPSVGSPLHF

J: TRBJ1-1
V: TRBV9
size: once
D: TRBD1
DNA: TGTGCCAGCAGCGTCCAGGACAGGGGGTTTGGAGCTTTCTTT
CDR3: CASSVQDRGFGAFF

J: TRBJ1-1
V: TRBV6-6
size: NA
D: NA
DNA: TGTGCCGCAGCCGGGTTTGCGAACACTGAAGCTTTCTTT
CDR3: CAAAGFANTEAFF

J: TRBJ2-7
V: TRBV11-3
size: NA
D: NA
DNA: TGTGCCAGCAGCTTAGATCGGGGAAGGCCAATGACCTACGAGCAGTACTTC
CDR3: CASSLDRGRPMTYEQYF

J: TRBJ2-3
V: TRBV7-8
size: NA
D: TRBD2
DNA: TGTGCCAGCACCGTGAATAGCGGGGGGTCCACAGATACGCAGTATTTT
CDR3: CASTVNSGGSTDTQYF

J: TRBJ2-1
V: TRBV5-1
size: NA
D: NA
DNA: TGCGCCAGCAGCTGGGACACCTACAATGAGCAGTTCTTC
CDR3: CASSWDTYNEQFF

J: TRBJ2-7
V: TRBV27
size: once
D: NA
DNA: TGTGCCAGCAGCCCCCAGGACAGTGTGCACTACGAGCAGTACTTC
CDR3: CASSPQDSVHYEQYF

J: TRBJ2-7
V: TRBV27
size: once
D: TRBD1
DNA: TGTGCCAGCAGGGACAGGGGGTATAGTTCCTACGAGCAGTACTTC
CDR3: CASRDRGYSSYEQYF

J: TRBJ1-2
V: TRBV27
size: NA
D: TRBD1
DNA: TGTGCCAGCAGTGGCGGACAGGGGGCGAATGGCTACACCTTC
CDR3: CASSGGQGANGYTF

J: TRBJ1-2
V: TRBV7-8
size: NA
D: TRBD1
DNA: TGTGCCAGCAGCCCCCAGGGGGGACAGGGACGTGGCTACACCTTC
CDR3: CASSPQGGQGRGYTF

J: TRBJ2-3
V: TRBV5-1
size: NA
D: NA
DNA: TGCGCCAGCAGCTTTGCGGGACTCTCCGACGATACGCAGTATTTT
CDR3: CASSFAGLSDDTQYF

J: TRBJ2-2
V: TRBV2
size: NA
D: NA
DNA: TGTGCCAGCAAGAGGACTCAGAACACCGGGGAGCTGTTTTTT
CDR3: CASKRTQNTGELFF

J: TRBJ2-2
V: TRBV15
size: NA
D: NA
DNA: TGTGCCACCAGCACACGATCCGGAGGCGGGGAGCTGTTTTTT
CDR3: CATSTRSGGGELFF

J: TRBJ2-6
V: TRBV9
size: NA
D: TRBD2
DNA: TGTGCCAGCAGCGTGGGACTAGCGGGGTACTCTGGGGCCAACGTCCTGACTTTC
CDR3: CASSVGLAGYSGANVLTF

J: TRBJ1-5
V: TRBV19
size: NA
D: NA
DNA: TGTGCCAGTAGCGGTAGCAATCAGCCCCAGCATTTT
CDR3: CASSGSNQPQHF

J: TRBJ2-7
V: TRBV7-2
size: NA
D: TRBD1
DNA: TGTGCCAGCAGCTTGGGACAGGGGACCCCAGGGCAGTACTTC
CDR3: CASSLGQGTPGQYF

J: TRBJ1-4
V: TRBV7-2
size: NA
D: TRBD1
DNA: TGTGCCAGCAGCTACACAGGGGGCGCGAAAGAAAAACTGTTTTTT
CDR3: CASSYTGGAKEKLFF

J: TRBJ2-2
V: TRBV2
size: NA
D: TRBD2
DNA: TGTGCCAGCAGTGTGTTAGCGGGGGACACCGGGGAGCTGTTTTTT
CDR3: CASSVLAGDTGELFF

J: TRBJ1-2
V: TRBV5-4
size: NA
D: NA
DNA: TGTGCCAGCAGCTTGGTCCGGGGTGGCTACACCTTC
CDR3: CASSLVRGGYTF

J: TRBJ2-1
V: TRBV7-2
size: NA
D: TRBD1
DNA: TGTGCCAGCAGCTTTACCCCCGGGACAGGGTTCAATGAGCAGTTCTTC
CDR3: CASSFTPGTGFNEQFF

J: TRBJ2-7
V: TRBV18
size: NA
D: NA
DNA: TGTGCCAGCTCACCACGACGTGGGGGACTCTACGAGCAGTACTTC
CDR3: CASSPRRGGLYEQYF

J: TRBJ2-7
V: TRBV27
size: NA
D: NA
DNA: TGTGCCAGCAGTCCCCTGGGGCAGACCCGACGGGAGCAGTACTTC
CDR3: CASSPLGQTRREQYF

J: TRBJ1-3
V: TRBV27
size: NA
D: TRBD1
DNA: TGTGCCAGCAGTCGCAACAGGGGAAACCACTCTGAAAACACCATATATTTT
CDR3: CASSRNRGNHSENTIYF

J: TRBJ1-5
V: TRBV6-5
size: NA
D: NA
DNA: TGTGCCAGCAGCTTACGGGGGGGTTCCTGGCCCCAGCATTTT
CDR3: CASSLRGGSWPQHF

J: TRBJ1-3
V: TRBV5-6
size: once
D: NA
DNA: TGTGCCAGCAGCTTGGGACGAGACACAGGCTCTGGAAACACCATATATTTT
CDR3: CASSLGRDTGSGNTIYF

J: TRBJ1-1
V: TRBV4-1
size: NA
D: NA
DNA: TGCGCCGCCTCGCAGGGGTTAATGAACACTGAAGCTTTCTTT
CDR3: CAASQGLMNTEAFF

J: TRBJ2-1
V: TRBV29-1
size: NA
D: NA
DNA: TGCAGCGTTGACGCTCCAGGGCTGGATGAGCAGTTCTTC
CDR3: CSVDAPGLDEQFF

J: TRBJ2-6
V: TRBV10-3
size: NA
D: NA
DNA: TGTGCCATTAGTGAGTCGAGGGGGGGGCCGAGCTCTGGGGCCAACGTCCTGACTTTC
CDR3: CAISESRGGPSSGANVLTF

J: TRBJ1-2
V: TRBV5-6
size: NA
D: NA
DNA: TGTGCCAGCAGCGGCGGGGCATATGGCTACACCTTC
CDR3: CASSGGAYGYTF

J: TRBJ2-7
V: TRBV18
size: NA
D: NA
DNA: TGTGCCAGCTCACCCCTCTCCTACGAGCAGTACTTC
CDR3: CASSPLSYEQYF

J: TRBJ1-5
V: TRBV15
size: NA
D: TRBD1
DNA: TGTGCCACCAGCAGCAGACAGGGGGCGGGTCAGCCCCAGCATTTT
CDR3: CATSSRQGAGQPQHF

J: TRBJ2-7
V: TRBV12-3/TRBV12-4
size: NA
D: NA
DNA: TGTGCCAGCAGTCCCCCGGACTCGTACGAGCAGTACTTC
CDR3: CASSPPDSYEQYF

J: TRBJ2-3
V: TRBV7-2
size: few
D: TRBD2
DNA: TGTGCCAGCAGCCCCACCCTAGCGGGGGGGGCAGGAGATACGCAGTATTTT
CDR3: CASSPTLAGGAGDTQYF

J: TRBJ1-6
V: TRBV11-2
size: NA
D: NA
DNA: TGTGCCAGCAGCCTCCAGGGTTACTATAATTCACCCCTCCACTTT
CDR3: CASSLQGYYNSPLHF

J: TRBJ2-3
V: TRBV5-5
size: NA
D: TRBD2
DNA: TGTGCCAGCAGCTTAGGGACTAGCGGGGGGGCCGCAGATACGCAGTATTTT
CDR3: CASSLGTSGGAADTQYF

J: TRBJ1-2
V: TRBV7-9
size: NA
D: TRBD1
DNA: TGTGCCAGCAGCGAACCGGGACAGCGTTCCACCCGCTATGGCTACACCTTC
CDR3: CASSEPGQRSTRYGYTF

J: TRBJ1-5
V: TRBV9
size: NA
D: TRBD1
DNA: TGTGCCAGCAGCGAGACAGGGGGAGGGCAGCCCCAGCATTTT
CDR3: CASSETGGGQPQHF

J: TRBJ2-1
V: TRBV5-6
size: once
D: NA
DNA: TGTGCCAGCAGCAGACCCGGGACTGTCCCGGTAAATGAGCAGTTCTTC
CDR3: CASSRPGTVPVNEQFF

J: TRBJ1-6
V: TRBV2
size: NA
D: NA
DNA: TGTGCCAGCAAAGACGGGAGCTCCTATAATTCACCCCTCCACTTT
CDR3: CASKDGSSYNSPLHF

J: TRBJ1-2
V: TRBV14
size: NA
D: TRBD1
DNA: TGTGCCAGCAGCGAAGTACAGGGGGCGCCTCTGGATGGCTACACCTTC
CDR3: CASSEVQGAPLDGYTF

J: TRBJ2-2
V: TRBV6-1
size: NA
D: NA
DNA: TGTGCCAGCAGTGAATGGGGGGGCTCGAACACCGGGGAGCTGTTTTTT
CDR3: CASSEWGGSNTGELFF

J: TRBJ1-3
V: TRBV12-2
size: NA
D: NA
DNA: TGTGCAAGTCGCTTAGCGTTACGGACAGGGGGAGGAAACACCATATATTTT
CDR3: CASRLALRTGGGNTIYF

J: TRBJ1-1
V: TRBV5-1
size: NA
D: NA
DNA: TGCGCCAGCAGCTTACAGGGATCCACTGAAGCTTTCTTT
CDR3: CASSLQGSTEAFF

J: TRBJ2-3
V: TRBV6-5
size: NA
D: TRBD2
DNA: TGTGCCAGCAGGATTAGCGGGGGGGGGCCAGATACGCAGTATTTT
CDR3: CASRISGGGPDTQYF

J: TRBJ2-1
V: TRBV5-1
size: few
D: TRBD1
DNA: TGCGCCAGCAGCTTAGGGACAGTTAATGAGCAGTTCTTC
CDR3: CASSLGTVNEQFF

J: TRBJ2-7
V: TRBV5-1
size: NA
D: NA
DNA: TGCGCCAGCAGGACTAGCTCCTACGAGCAGTACTTC
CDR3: CASRTSSYEQYF

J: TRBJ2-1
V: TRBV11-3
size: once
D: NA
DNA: TGTGCCAGCAGCATTACAGGGCATGAGCAGTTCTTC
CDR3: CASSITGHEQFF

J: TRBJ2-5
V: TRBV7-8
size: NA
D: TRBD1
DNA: TGTGCCAGCAGCTCGACAGGGCTGTACCAAGAGACCCAGTACTTC
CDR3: CASSSTGLYQETQYF

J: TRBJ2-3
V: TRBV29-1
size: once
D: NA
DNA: TGCAGCGTTTTAGGAGGGCATTATATATCCACAGATACGCAGTATTTT
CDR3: CSVLGGHYISTDTQYF

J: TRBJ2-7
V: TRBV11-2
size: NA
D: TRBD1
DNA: TGTGCCAGCAGCCCAGGGACAGGCGGCTCCTACGAGCAGTACTTC
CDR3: CASSPGTGGSYEQYF

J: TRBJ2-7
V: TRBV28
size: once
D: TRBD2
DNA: TGTGCCAGCAGCGCCTGGACTAGCGGAGACTACGAGCAGTACTTC
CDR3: CASSAWTSGDYEQYF

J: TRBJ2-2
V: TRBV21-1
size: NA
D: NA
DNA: TGTGCCCGCACAGGGGGCCCGAACACCGGGGAGCTGTTTTTT
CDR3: CARTGGPNTGELFF

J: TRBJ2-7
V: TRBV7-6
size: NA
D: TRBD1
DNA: TGTGCCAGCAGCTTAAGACGAGGGACAGGGGATAGCTCCTACGAGCAGTACTTC
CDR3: CASSLRRGTGDSSYEQYF